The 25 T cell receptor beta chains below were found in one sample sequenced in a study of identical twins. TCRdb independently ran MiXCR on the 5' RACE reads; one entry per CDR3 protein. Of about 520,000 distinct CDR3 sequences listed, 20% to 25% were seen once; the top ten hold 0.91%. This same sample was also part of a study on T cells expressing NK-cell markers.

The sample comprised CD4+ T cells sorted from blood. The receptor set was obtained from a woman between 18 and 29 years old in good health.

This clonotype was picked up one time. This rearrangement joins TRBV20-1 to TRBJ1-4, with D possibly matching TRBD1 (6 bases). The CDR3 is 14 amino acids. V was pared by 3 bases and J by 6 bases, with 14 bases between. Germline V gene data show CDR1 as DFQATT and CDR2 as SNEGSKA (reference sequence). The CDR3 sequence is CSARSGAMDEKLFF. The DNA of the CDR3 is TGCAGTGCTAGGTCGGGGGCCATGGATGAAAAACTGTTTTTT.

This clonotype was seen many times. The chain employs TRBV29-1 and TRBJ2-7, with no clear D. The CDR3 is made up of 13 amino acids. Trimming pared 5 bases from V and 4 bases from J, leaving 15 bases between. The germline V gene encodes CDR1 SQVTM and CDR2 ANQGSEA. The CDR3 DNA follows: TGCAGCGTTTTGGGCGTGAGGCGATACGAGCAGTACTTC. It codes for CSVLGVRRYEQYF.

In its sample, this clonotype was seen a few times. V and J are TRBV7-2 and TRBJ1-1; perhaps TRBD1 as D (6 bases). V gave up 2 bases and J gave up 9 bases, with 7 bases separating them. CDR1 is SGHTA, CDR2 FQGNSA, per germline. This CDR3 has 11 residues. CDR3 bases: TGTGCCAGCAGCTTAACAGGGAAAGCTTTCTTT. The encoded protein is CASSLTGKAFF.

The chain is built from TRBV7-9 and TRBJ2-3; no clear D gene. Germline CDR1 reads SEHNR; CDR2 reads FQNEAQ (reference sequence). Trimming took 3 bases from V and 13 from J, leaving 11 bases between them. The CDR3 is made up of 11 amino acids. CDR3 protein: CASSFSDYKYF. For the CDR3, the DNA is TGTGCCAGCAGCTTTTCGGATTACAAGTATTTT. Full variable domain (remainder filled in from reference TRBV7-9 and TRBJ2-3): DTGVSQNPRHKITKRGQNVTFRCDPISEHNRLYWYRQTLGQGPEFLTYFQNEAQLEKSRLLSDRFSAERPKGSFSTLEIQRTEQGDSAMYLCASSFSDYKYFGPGTRLTVL.

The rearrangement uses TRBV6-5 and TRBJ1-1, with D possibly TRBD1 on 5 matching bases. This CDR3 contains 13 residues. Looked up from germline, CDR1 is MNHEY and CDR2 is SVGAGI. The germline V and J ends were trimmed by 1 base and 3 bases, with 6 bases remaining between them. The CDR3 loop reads CASSYLGDTEAFF. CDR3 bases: TGTGCCAGCAGTTACTTGGGGGACACTGAAGCTTTCTTT.

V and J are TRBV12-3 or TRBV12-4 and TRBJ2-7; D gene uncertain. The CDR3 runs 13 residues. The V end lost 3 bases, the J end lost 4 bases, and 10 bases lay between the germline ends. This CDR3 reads CASSFRRLYEQYF. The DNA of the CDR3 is TGTGCCAGCAGTTTTCGTCGACTTTACGAGCAGTACTTC.

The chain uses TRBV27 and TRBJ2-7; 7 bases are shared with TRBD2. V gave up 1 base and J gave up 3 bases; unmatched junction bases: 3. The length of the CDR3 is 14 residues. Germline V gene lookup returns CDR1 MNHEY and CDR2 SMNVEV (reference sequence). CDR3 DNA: TGTGCCAGCAGTTTATTCGGGGGGAACTACGAGCAGTACTTC. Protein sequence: CASSLFGGNYEQYF.

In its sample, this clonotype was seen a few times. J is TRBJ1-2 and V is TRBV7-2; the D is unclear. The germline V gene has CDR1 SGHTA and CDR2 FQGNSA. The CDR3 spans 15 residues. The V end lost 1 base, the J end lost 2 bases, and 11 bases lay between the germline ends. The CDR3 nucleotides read TGTGCCAGCAGCTTAGGTGGACCAACCAACTATGGCTACACCTTC. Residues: CASSLGGPTNYGYTF.

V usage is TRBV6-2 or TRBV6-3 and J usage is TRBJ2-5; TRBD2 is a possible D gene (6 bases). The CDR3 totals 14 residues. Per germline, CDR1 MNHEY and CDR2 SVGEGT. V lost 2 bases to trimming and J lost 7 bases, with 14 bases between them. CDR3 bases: TGTGCCAGCAGTTACGATCGACCGGAGGGGACCCAGTACTTC. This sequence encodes CASSYDRPEGTQYF.

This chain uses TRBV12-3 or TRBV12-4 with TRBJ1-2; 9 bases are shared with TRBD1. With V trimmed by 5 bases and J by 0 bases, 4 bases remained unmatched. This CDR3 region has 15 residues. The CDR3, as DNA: TGTGCCAGCAGTCGAAGGACAGGGGCTAACTATGGCTACACCTTC. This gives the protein CASSRRTGANYGYTF.

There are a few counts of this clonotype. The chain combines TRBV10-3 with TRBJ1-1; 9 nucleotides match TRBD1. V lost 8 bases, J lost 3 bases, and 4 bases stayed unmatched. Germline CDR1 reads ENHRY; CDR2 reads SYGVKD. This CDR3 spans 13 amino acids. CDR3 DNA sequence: TGTGCCATCCTACAGGGGGCGGACACTGAAGCTTTCTTT. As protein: CAILQGADTEAFF.

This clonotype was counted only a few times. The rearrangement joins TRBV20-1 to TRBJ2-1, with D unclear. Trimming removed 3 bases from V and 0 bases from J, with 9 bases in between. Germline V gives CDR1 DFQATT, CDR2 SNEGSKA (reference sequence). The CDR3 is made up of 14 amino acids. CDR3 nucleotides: TGCAGTGCTAGGGGATTTCTCTCCTACAATGAGCAGTTCTTC. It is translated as CSARGFLSYNEQFF.

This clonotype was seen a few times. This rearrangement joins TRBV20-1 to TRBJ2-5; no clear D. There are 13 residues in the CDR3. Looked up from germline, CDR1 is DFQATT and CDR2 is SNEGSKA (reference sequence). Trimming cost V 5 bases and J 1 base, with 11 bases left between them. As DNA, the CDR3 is TGCAGTGCTTCCCCCGGACCCCAAGAGACCCAGTACTTC. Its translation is CSASPGPQETQYF.

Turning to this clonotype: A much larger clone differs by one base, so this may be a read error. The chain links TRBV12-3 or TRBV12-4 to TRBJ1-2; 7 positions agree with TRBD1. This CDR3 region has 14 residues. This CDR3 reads CARSLAPGGDGYTF. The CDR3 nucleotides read TGTGCCCGCAGTTTAGCGCCAGGGGGAGACGGCTACACCTTC.

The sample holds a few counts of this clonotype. CDR3 sequence: CSAGTGGELYGYTF. DNA of the CDR3: TGCAGTGCTGGGACAGGGGGGGAACTCTATGGCTACACCTTC. This rearrangement joins TRBV20-1 to TRBJ1-2; 11 nucleotides line up with TRBD1. Germline-derived CDR1 and CDR2 are DFQATT and SNEGSKA (reference sequence). This CDR3 region has 14 residues. Trimming at V came to 5 bases and at J to 4 bases, leaving 6 bases not matched to a gene.

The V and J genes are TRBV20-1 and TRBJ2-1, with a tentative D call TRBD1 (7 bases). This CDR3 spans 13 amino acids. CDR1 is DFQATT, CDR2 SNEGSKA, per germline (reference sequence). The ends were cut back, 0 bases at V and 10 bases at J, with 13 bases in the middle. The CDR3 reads CSARDAGTVEQFF. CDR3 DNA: TGCAGTGCTAGAGACGCGGGGACAGTCGAGCAGTTCTTC.

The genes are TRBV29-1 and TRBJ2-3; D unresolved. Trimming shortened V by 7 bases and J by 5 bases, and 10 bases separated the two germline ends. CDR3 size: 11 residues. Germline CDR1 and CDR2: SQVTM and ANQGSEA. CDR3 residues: CSESSGDTQYF. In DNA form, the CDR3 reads TGCAGCGAAAGTAGTGGAGATACGCAGTATTTT.

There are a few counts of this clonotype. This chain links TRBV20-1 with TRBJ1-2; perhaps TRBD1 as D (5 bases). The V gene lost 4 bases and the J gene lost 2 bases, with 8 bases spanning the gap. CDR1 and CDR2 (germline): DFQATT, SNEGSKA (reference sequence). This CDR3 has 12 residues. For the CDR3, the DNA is TGCAGTGCTACAGGGACCAACTATGGCTACACCTTC. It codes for CSATGTNYGYTF.

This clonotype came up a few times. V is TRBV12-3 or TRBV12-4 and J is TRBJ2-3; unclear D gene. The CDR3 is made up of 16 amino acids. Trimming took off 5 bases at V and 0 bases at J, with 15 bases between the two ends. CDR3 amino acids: CASSPGRTASTDTQYF. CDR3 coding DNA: TGTGCCAGCAGTCCCGGCCGGACGGCTAGCACAGATACGCAGTATTTT.

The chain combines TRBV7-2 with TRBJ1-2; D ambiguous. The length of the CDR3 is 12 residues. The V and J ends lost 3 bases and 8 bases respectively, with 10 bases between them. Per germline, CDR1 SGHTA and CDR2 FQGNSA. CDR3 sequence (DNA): TGTGCCAGCAGCTTTATCTCTCGGGGCTACACCTTC. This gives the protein CASSFISRGYTF.

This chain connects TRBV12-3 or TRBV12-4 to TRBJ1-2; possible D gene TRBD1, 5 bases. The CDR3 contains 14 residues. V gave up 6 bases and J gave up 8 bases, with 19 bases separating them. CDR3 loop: CASSLSTGPGGYTF. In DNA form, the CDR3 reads TGTGCCAGCAGCCTATCGACGGGGCCGGGGGGCTACACCTTC.

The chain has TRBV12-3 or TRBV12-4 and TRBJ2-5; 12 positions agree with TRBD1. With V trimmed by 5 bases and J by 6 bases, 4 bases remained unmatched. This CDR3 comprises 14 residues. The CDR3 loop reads CASSAGQGAKTQYF. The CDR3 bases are TGTGCCAGCAGTGCGGGACAGGGGGCGAAGACCCAGTACTTC.

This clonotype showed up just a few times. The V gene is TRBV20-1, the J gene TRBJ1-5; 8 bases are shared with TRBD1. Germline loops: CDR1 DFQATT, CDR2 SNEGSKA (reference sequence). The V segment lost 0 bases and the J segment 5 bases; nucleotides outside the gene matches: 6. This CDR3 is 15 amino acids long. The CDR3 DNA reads TGCAGTGCTAGAGATCGGGCAGGGGGCCATCAGCCCCAGCATTTT. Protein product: CSARDRAGGHQPQHF.

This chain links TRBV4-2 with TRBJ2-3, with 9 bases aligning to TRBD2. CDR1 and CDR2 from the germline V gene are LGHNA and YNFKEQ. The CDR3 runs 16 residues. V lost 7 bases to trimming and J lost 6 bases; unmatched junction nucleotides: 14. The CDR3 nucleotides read TGTGCCAGCACTCTGACTAGCGGACGAACTGTGGATACGCAGTATTTT. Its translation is CASTLTSGRTVDTQYF.

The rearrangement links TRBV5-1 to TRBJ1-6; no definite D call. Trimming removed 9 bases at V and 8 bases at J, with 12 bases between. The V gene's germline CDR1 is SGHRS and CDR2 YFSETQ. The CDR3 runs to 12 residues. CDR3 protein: CANRGWDSPLHF. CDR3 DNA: TGCGCCAACCGGGGATGGGATTCACCCCTCCACTTT.